The clone carrying this TCR beta chain was seen repeatedly, ten times or more. Its antigen is unidentified. This record belongs to a study of T cells in Graves' hyperthyroidism and ophthalmopathy. The TCR beta CDR3 regions underwent amplification using RNA transcripts as the source. The HTBI primer set was used in a first-round RT-PCR of the TCR CDR3. TCRdb re-called the multiplex PCR reads with MiXCR, one entry per CDR3 protein. The sample shows 480,000 or so distinct CDR3 sequences, approximately 48% of them seen only once. Study-level findings and limits: Blood samples included most of the expanded thyroid clonotypes exceeding 0.001. By a 13 V-J model, ophthalmopathy was set apart from stable hyperthyroidism. The model foresaw ophthalmopathy a median approximately 6.1 months prior to onset.

Researchers barred patients who had uncontrolled infection, other autoimmune disease, pregnancy or lactation. Specimen: peripheral blood or thyroid tissue (not recorded which). The clonotype comes from an adult woman with Graves' disease, either hyperthyroidism or ophthalmopathy (not recorded which).

The CDR3 spells CSVEDLGAGYGYTF. The CDR3 nucleotides read TGCAGCGTTGAAGATCTCGGGGCGGGCTATGGCTACACCTTC. The V call is TRBV29-1, the J call TRBJ1-2; TRBD1 might be the D (5 bases). The CDR3 totals 14 residues. Trimming pared 0 bases from V and 4 bases from J, leaving 12 bases between. CDR1 is SQVTM and CDR2 is ANQGSEA in the germline V gene.